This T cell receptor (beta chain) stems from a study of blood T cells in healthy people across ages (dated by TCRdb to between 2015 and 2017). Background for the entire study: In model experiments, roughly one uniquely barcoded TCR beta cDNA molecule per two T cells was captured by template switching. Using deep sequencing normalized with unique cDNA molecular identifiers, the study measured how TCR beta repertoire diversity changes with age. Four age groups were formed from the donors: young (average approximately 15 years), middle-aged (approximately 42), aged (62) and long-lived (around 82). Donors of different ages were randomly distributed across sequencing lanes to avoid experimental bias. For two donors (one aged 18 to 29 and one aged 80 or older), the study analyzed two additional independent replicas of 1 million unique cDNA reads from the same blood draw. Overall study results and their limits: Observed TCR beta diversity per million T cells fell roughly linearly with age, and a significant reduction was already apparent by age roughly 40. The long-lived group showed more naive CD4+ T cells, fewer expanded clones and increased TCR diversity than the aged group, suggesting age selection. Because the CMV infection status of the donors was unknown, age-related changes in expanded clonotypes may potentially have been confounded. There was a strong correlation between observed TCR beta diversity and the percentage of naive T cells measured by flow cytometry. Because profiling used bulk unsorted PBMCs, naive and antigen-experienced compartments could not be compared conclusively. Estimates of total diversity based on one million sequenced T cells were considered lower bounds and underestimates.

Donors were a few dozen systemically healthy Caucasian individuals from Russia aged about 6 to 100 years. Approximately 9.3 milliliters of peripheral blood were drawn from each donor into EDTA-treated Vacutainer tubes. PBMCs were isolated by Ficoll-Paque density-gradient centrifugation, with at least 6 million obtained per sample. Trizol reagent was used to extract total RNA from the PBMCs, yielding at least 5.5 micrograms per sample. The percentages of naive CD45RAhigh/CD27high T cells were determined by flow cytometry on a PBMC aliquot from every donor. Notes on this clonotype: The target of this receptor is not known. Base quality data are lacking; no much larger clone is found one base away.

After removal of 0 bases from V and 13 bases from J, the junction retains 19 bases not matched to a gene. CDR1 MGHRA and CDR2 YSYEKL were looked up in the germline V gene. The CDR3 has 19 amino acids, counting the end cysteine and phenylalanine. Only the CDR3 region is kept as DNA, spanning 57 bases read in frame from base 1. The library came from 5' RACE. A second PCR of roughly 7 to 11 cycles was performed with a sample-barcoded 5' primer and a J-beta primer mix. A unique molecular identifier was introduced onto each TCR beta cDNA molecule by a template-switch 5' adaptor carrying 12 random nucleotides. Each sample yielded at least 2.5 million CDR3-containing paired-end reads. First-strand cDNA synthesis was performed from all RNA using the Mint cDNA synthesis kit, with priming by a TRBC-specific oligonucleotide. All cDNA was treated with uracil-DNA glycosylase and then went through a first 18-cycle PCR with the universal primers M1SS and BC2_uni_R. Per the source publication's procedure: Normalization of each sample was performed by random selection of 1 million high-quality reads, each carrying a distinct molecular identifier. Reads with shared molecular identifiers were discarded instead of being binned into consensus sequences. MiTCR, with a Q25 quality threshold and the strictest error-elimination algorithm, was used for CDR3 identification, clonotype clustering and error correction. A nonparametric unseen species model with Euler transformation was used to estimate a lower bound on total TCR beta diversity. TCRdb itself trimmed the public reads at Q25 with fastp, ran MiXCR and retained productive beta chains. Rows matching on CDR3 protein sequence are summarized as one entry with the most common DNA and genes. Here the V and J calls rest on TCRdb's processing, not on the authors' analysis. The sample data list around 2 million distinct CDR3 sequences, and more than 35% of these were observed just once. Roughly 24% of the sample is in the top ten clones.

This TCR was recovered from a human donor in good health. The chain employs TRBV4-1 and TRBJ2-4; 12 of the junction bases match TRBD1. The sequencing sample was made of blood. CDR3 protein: CASSQDRSLTGTGGAGQYF. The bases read TGCGCCAGCAGCCAAGATCGTTCCCTTACCGGGACAGGGGGCGCGGGGCAGTACTTC.